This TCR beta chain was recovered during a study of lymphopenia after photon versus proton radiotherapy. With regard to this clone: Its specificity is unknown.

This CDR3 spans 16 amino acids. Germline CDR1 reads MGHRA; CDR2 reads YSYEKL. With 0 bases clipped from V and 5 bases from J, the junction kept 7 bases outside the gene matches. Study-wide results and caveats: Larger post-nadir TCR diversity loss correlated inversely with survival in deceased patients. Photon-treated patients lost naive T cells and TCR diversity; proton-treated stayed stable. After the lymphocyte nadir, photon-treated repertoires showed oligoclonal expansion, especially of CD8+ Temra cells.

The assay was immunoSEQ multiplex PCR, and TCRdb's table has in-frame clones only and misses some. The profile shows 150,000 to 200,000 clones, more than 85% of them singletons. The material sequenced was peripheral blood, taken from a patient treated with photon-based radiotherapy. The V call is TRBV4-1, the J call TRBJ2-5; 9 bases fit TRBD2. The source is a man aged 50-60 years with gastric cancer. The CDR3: CASSQDRLAGWETQYF. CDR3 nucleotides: TGCGCCAGCAGCCAAGATAGGCTAGCGGGATGGGAGACCCAGTACTTC.